Listed here are 11 T cell receptor beta chains from one sample, sequenced in a study of hypomethylating agent response in myelodysplastic syndrome. TCRdb's copy holds only in-frame clones and misses some; the assay was immunoSEQ multiplex PCR. The table has roughly 9,800 clones, around 80% seen once. The material was bone marrow, obtained before or after starting hypomethylating agent treatment for myelodysplastic syndrome (not recorded which). Receptors originate from a human donor with myelodysplastic syndrome.

The chain is built from TRBV30 and TRBJ1-1; D may be TRBD1 (5 bases). The V and J ends lost 7 bases and 0 bases respectively, with 15 bases between them. Germline lookup yields CDR1 GTSNPN and CDR2 SVGIG (reference sequence). The CDR3 runs 14 residues. CDR3 nucleotide sequence: TGTGCCTCTAGGGGTGAACAGCTGAACACTGAAGCTTTCTTT. Encoded protein: CASRGEQLNTEAFF.

The gene calls are TRBV30 and TRBJ1-2; TRBD1 matches 7 bases. J gave up 6 bases and V 0 bases, and 1 base lay outside the gene matches. The CDR3 consists of 12 residues. Germline V CDR1 and CDR2: GTSNPN, SVGIG (reference sequence). CDR3 sequence: CAWSVRGDGYTF. The CDR3, as DNA: TGTGCCTGGAGTGTCAGGGGGGATGGCTACACCTTC. Complete variable domain (other parts from reference TRBV30 and TRBJ1-2): SQTIHQWPATLVQPVGSPLSLECTVEGTSNPNLYWYRQAAGRGLQLLFYSVGIGQISSEVPQNLSASRPQDRQFILSSKKLLLSDSGFYLCAWSVRGDGYTFGSGTRLTVV.

The chain is built from TRBV19 and TRBJ2-1, with 7 nucleotides matching TRBD2. CDR1 and CDR2 from the germline V gene are LNHDA and SQIVND (reference sequence). Germline trimming cut 3 bases from V and 4 bases from J; bases unmatched to any gene: 6. This CDR3 comprises 15 residues. CDR3 protein: CASSMSLAVYNEQFF. The CDR3 DNA is TGTGCCAGTAGTATGAGCCTAGCGGTTTACAATGAGCAGTTCTTC.

The chain recombines TRBV27 with TRBJ1-5; weak D call: TRBD1 (5 bases). The V and J ends lost 5 bases and 5 bases respectively, with 16 bases between them. The CDR3 is made up of 15 amino acids. Germline CDR1 is MNHEY and CDR2 is SMNVEV (reference sequence). The CDR3 sequence is CASSQDIEGHQPQHF. In nucleotides, the CDR3 is TGTGCCAGCAGTCAGGACATAGAAGGGCATCAGCCCCAGCATTTT.

The V call is TRBV28, the J call TRBJ2-7, with D possibly being TRBD2 (7 bases). Between the trimmed V and J ends, which lost 4 bases and 6 bases, there was a span of 19 bases. Germline CDR1 reads MDHEN; CDR2 reads SYDVKM. The CDR3 extends over 15 amino acids. CDR3 protein: CASSSPLAEGGEQYF. CDR3 coding DNA: TGTGCCAGCAGTTCCCCCCTAGCGGAGGGGGGCGAGCAGTACTTC.

The J gene is TRBJ1-2, the V gene TRBV6-1, with 12 bases matching TRBD1. Germline V gene sequence: CDR1 MNHNS, CDR2 SASEGT. The CDR3 spans 13 residues. With V trimmed by 6 bases and J by 7 bases, 3 bases remained unmatched. The CDR3 loop reads CASRGTGGVGYTF. DNA of the CDR3: TGTGCCAGCAGAGGGACAGGGGGCGTTGGCTACACCTTC.

V usage is TRBV7-9 and J usage is TRBJ1-2; 9 bases are shared with TRBD1. With V trimmed by 1 base and J by 5 bases, 5 bases remained unmatched. The V gene's germline CDR1 is SEHNR and CDR2 FQNEAQ (reference sequence). The CDR3 totals 15 residues. The CDR3 here is CASSLETDRGYGYTF. In nucleotides, the CDR3 is TGTGCCAGCAGCTTAGAAACCGACAGGGGGTATGGCTACACCTTC.

There are a few counts of this clone. This chain uses TRBV19 with TRBJ1-1; the D is unclear. Germline V lookup: CDR1 LNHDA, CDR2 SQIVND (reference sequence). V dropped 7 bases and J dropped 5 bases, with 14 bases sitting between them. There are 13 residues in the CDR3. CDR3 DNA: TGTGCCAGTACCCCATCGGGCCGAACTGAAGCTTTCTTT. This gives the protein CASTPSGRTEAFF.

The chain has TRBV5-1 and TRBJ2-2, with a weak D call TRBD1 (6 bases). This CDR3 spans 18 amino acids. V was shortened by 1 base and J by 0 bases, with 16 bases between the two germline ends. Germline V gene data show CDR1 as SGHRS and CDR2 as YFSETQ. The CDR3 region has the DNA TGCGCCAGCAGCTTGTACCGGACAGCAATTGCGAACACCGGGGAGCTGTTTTTT. Residues: CASSLYRTAIANTGELFF.

This clone was observed a few times. This chain connects TRBV5-1 to TRBJ2-7; D is unresolved. CDR1 and CDR2 (germline): SGHRS, YFSETQ. This CDR3 has 13 amino acids. The germline V and J ends were trimmed by 3 bases and 1 base, with 8 bases remaining between them. CDR3 coding DNA: TGCGCCAGCAGCTCAAGGCAGTCCTACGAGCAGTACTTC. Its protein is CASSSRQSYEQYF.

This clone was detected once. V is TRBV6-5 and J is TRBJ1-2; D call uncertain. Looked up from germline, CDR1 is MNHEY and CDR2 is SVGAGI. This CDR3 has 16 residues. The V gene lost 0 bases and the J gene lost 3 bases, with 14 bases spanning the gap. In nucleotides, the CDR3 is TGTGCCAGCAGTTACTCGAAGGCCAGGACCTACTATGGCTACACCTTC. It translates to CASSYSKARTYYGYTF.